This T cell receptor (beta chain) was captured by sequencing in a study of regulatory T cells in long-lasting Graves disease. HTBI primers from iRepertoire and Arm-PCR of CDR3 regions yielded the TCR beta libraries. From the multiplex PCR reads, TCRdb called clonotypes with MiXCR, one entry per CDR3 protein. The sample holds about 360,000 distinct CDR3 sequences, about 17% seen once. This clonotype has just a few counts. The time point denotes: newly diagnosed GD, antithyroid drugs for less than 3 months. PBMC-derived RNA was used for the TCR library. V lost 10 bases to trimming and J lost 0 bases, with 7 bases between them. This CDR3 region has 12 residues. The same data also contributed to another study, on T cells in Graves' hyperthyroidism and ophthalmopathy.

The TCR was taken from a woman aged 18-29 years with Graves disease. This specimen was peripheral blood mononuclear cells (PBMCs), taken at new diagnosis, from a patient treated with antithyroid drugs. The V gene is TRBV12-3 or TRBV12-4, the J gene TRBJ1-3; D is undetermined. In DNA, the CDR3 is TGTGCCAACCAGGTCTCTGGAAACACCATATATTTT. Protein: CANQVSGNTIYF.